This T cell receptor beta chain comes out of a study of blood T cell repertoires in COVID-19. Study information: PBMCs, B-cell-depleted T cells, or T cells provided the cDNA or gDNA that made up the material.

This clone has more than one count but fewer than ten. V was pared by 2 bases and J by 2 bases, with 16 bases between. The CDR3 covers 16 residues. Germline lookup yields CDR1 SGHDT and CDR2 YYEEEE. Recruits, aged roughly 18 to 100 years, lived in 24 US areas. Libraries were prepared by immunoSEQ multiplex PCR; TCRdb keeps only in-frame clonotypes and omits some of them. The table includes about 340,000 clones, 80% to 90% detected once. This receptor was identified in a woman aged 40 to 50 with acute COVID-19. Sequencing input: PBMCs or T cells enriched from blood (not recorded which). This chain connects TRBV5-6 to TRBJ2-5; TRBD2 might be the D (5 bases). The CDR3 spells CASSFGRGRAQETQYF. The CDR3 DNA reads as TGTGCCAGCAGCTTTGGACGCGGGCGTGCTCAAGAGACCCAGTACTTC.